What follows are 12 T cell receptor beta chains derived from one specimen sequenced in a study of cytotoxic CD8 clonotypes in ibrutinib-treated CLL. Only in-frame clones appear in the TCRdb table, and some are missing; sequencing was by immunoSEQ multiplex PCR. Of over 45,000 clones in the sample, 50% to 65% were seen once. The sample consisted of PBMCs, taken at disease progression, from a patient treated with ibrutinib. These receptors were obtained from a human donor with chronic lymphocytic leukemia.

The V call is TRBV19, the J call TRBJ1-4; D is perhaps TRBD1 (5 bases). Germline V gene lookup returns CDR1 LNHDA and CDR2 SQIVND (reference sequence). Trimming shortened V by 5 bases and J by 3 bases, and 16 bases separated the two germline ends. There are 16 residues in the CDR3. The CDR3 here is CASSSKKTDSNEKLFF. The DNA of the CDR3 is TGTGCCAGTAGTTCAAAGAAGACAGACTCTAATGAAAAACTGTTTTTT.

J is TRBJ2-3 and V is TRBV7-9; 10 bases agree with TRBD2. The CDR3 contains 16 residues. The germline V gene encodes CDR1 SEHNR and CDR2 FQNEAQ (reference sequence). J lost 5 bases, V lost 9 bases, and 14 bases had no gene match. The CDR3 region has the DNA TGTGCCAGTCCTCACATCCCTAGCGGGAGAATAGATACGCAGTATTTT. Its protein is CASPHIPSGRIDTQYF.

CDR3 protein: CASSLEWGNQPQHF. The CDR3 DNA follows: TGCGCCAGCAGCTTGGAGTGGGGGAATCAGCCCCAGCATTTT. The chain has TRBV5-1 and TRBJ1-5; weak D call: TRBD1 (5 bases). The CDR3 has 14 amino acids. In germline, CDR1 is SGHRS, CDR2 YFSETQ. Trimming pared 0 bases from V and 4 bases from J, leaving 8 bases between.

CDR3 bases: TGTGCCATCAGTGAGTCAATCGCAGAGACAGGGGCTTACTTCTTT. This gives the protein CAISESIAETGAYFF. The chain links TRBV10-3 to TRBJ1-1, with 8 bases matching TRBD1. The V gene end was trimmed by 0 bases and the J gene end by 14 bases; junction bases not matched to a gene: 14. CDR3 length: 15 amino acids. Germline values: CDR1 ENHRY, CDR2 SYGVKD.

J is TRBJ2-7 and V is TRBV7-2; D unclear. Germline values: CDR1 SGHTA, CDR2 FQGNSA. The CDR3 extends over 13 amino acids. V gave up 5 bases and J gave up 6 bases, with 14 bases separating them. CDR3 nucleotide sequence: TGTGCCAGCAGCCCTAAGACGCTAGGCGAGCAGTACTTC. This translates into CASSPKTLGEQYF.

The sample holds a few counts of this clone. The genes are TRBV30 and TRBJ1-1; no clear D gene. The CDR3 has 11 residues. Germline V CDR1 and CDR2: GTSNPN, SVGIG (reference sequence). Trimming removed 3 bases from V and 4 bases from J, with 6 bases in between. The CDR3 spells CAWRGITEAFF. For the CDR3, the DNA is TGTGCCTGGAGAGGGATCACTGAAGCTTTCTTT.

The rearrangement joins TRBV15 to TRBJ2-5, with a weak D call TRBD2 (5 bases). The V end lost 8 bases, the J end lost 5 bases, and 21 bases lay between the germline ends. Germline V CDR1 and CDR2: LNHNV, YYDKDF (reference sequence). The CDR3 covers 15 residues. The CDR3 DNA follows: TGTGCCACCGCCTTAGTTGAGGGTCGAATGGAGACCCAGTACTTC. Protein product: CATALVEGRMETQYF.

The V call is TRBV5-1, the J call TRBJ2-7; weak D call: TRBD2 (5 bases). This CDR3 region has 17 residues. V lost 0 bases and J 0 bases, leaving 16 bases between the germline ends. CDR1 is SGHRS and CDR2 is YFSETQ in the germline V gene. CDR3 coding DNA: TGCGCCAGCAGCTTGGAGCGGTCCACCGTAATCTCCTACGAGCAGTACTTC. Protein product: CASSLERSTVISYEQYF.

V usage is TRBV11-2 and J usage is TRBJ2-3; TRBD1 matches 11 bases. V trimming: 2 bases; J trimming: 5 bases; junction bases outside the gene matches: 3. Germline CDR1 reads SGHAT; CDR2 reads FQNNGV. The CDR3 extends over 15 amino acids. The CDR3 sequence: CASSLRGTGGDTQYF. CDR3 nucleotides: TGTGCCAGCAGCTTACGCGGGACAGGGGGAGATACGCAGTATTTT.

This clone has just a few counts. The chain uses TRBV13 and TRBJ2-7; 9 bases line up with TRBD1. The germline CDR1 and CDR2 sequences are PRHDT and FYEKMQ (reference sequence). This CDR3 comprises 14 residues. V shed 4 bases, J shed 5 bases, and the junction held 6 bases outside the gene matches. The CDR3 nucleotides read TGTGCCAGCAGCTCGGGACAGGGCGGCCACGAGCAGTACTTC. Protein sequence: CASSSGQGGHEQYF.

V is TRBV28 and J is TRBJ2-2; maybe TRBD2 (5 bases). V lost 8 bases, J lost 5 bases, and 9 bases lay in between. Germline V gene sequence: CDR1 MDHEN, CDR2 SYDVKM. This CDR3 comprises 12 residues. The chain's CDR3 is CASLRGTGELFF. The CDR3 region has the DNA TGTGCCAGCCTACGAGGGACCGGGGAGCTGTTTTTT.

The chain recombines TRBV4-3 with TRBJ2-7; tentative D call: TRBD2 (6 bases). V lost 1 base and J lost 2, with 9 bases in between. In germline, CDR1 is LGHNA, CDR2 YSLEER. The CDR3 is made up of 14 amino acids. The CDR3 sequence is CASSQGGGAYEQYF. The CDR3 DNA reads as TGCGCCAGCAGCCAAGGGGGCGGGGCCTACGAGCAGTACTTC.